Presented here are 23 T cell receptor beta chains from one specimen sequenced in a study of T cells in Graves' hyperthyroidism and ophthalmopathy. RNA transcripts yielded amplified TCR beta CDR3 regions. In the first-round RT-PCR of the TCR CDR3, the HTBI primer set was used. One entry per CDR3 protein results from TCRdb running MiXCR on the multiplex PCR reads. The table includes about 500,000 distinct CDR3 sequences, approximately 14% detected once. Sequences were obtained from blood. Receptors were obtained from a young woman with Graves' hyperthyroidism.

Many counts were recorded for this clonotype. The chain links TRBV30 to TRBJ2-5; 11 bases agree with TRBD2. Germline CDR1 reads GTSNPN; CDR2 reads SVGIG (reference sequence). J gave up 4 bases and V 2 bases, and 15 bases lay outside the gene matches. The CDR3 consists of 18 residues. The CDR3 nucleotides read TGTGCCTGGAGTCCCGGGGATACTAGCGGGAGTGGGAGAGAGACCCAGTACTTC. Translating it yields CAWSPGDTSGSGRETQYF.

The chain carries TRBV25-1 and TRBJ2-3, with 9 bases that match TRBD2. V lost 4 bases to trimming and J lost 9 bases; unmatched junction nucleotides: 8. Germline lookup yields CDR1 MGHDK and CDR2 SYGVNS. There are 14 residues in the CDR3. The CDR3 sequence is CASSGTSAGGTQYF. CDR3 nucleotides: TGTGCCAGCAGTGGGACTAGCGCTGGGGGGACGCAGTATTTT.

This clonotype was seen repeatedly, ten times or more. The V call is TRBV12-3 or TRBV12-4, the J call TRBJ2-1; D is ambiguous. The CDR3 spans 14 residues. V was trimmed by 3 bases and J by 4 bases, leaving 10 bases between them. The CDR3 is CASSFGLGYNEQFF. As DNA, the CDR3 is TGTGCCAGCAGTTTTGGGTTAGGTTACAATGAGCAGTTCTTC.

This clonotype was seen repeatedly, ten times or more. This chain links TRBV7-8 with TRBJ2-7, with a weak D call TRBD1 (6 bases). Trimming removed 5 bases at V and 1 base at J, with 15 bases between. The CDR3 runs to 15 residues. Germline CDR1 reads SGHVS; CDR2 reads FQNEAQ. The CDR3 loop reads CASSRGQIKSYEQYV. The DNA of the CDR3 is TGTGCCAGCAGCAGAGGACAGATTAAATCCTACGAGCAGTACGTC.

This clonotype occurred many times. The chain carries TRBV5-5 and TRBJ2-7, with 11 bases identical to TRBD2. J lost 2 bases, V lost 3 bases, and 7 bases had no gene match. CDR1 is SGHKS and CDR2 is YYEKEE in the germline V gene (reference sequence). The CDR3 covers 16 residues. The CDR3 nucleotides are TGTGCCAGCAGCTACCTGGGACTAGCGGAAACCTACGAGCAGTACGTC. Amino acids: CASSYLGLAETYEQYV.

Ten or more counts support this clonotype. The chain couples TRBV12-3 or TRBV12-4 to TRBJ2-4; no firm D call. Trimming pared 2 bases from V and 6 bases from J, leaving 8 bases between. The CDR3 is 13 amino acids. The CDR3 region is CASSLPELNIQYF. The CDR3 bases are TGTGCCAGCAGTTTACCTGAACTAAACATTCAGTACTTC.

This clonotype was detected ten times or more. The chain couples TRBV2 to TRBJ1-2; 9 bases map to TRBD1. Germline lookup yields CDR1 SNHLY and CDR2 FYNNEI. The CDR3 contains 16 residues. Trimming took 6 bases from V and 4 from J; bases not matched to a gene: 12. CDR3: CASSPGQGILTYGYTF. The CDR3 coding sequence is TGTGCCAGCAGCCCGGGACAGGGCATCCTCACCTATGGCTACACCTTC.

This clonotype was found many times. The chain employs TRBV5-6 and TRBJ2-1, with 7 bases aligning to TRBD2. V trimming: 5 bases; J trimming: 4 bases; junction bases outside the gene matches: 3. From germline, CDR1 is SGHDT and CDR2 YYEEEE. The length of the CDR3 is 13 residues. CDR3 coding DNA: TGTGCCAGCAGACGAGCGGGGTACAATGAGCAGTTCTTC. This encodes CASRRAGYNEQFF.

This clonotype was seen a handful of times. The chain has TRBV7-8 and TRBJ1-1, with 9 positions matching TRBD1. The germline gives CDR1 SGHVS, CDR2 FQNEAQ. CDR3 length: 14 amino acids. Losses at the gene ends were 1 base for V and 8 bases for J; bases not matched to a gene: 5. CDR3 sequence reads: CASSLDRGPREAFF. The CDR3 region has the DNA TGTGCCAGCAGCTTAGACAGGGGGCCGAGAGAAGCTTTCTTT.

The CDR3 DNA reads as TGTGCCAGCAGCTCGCTACAGGGTGAAGCTTTCTTT. This codes for CASSSLQGEAFF. The V gene is TRBV7-9, the J gene TRBJ1-1; D perhaps matches TRBD1 (6 bases). Trimming removed 4 bases from V and 7 bases from J, with 10 bases in between. Germline lookup yields CDR1 SEHNR and CDR2 FQNEAQ (reference sequence). CDR3 length: 12 residues.

Ten or more counts support this clonotype. The V call is TRBV3-1, the J call TRBJ2-3; no clear D gene. Between the trimmed V and J ends, which lost 0 bases and 2 bases, there was a span of 12 bases. The CDR3 length is 16 residues. CDR1 and CDR2 from the germline V gene are LGHDT and YNNKEL (reference sequence). The CDR3 DNA sequence: TGTGCCAGCAGCCAAGACCCCTACACCCTCACAGATACGCAGTATTTT. Its translation: CASSQDPYTLTDTQYF.

This clonotype was seen ten or more times. V is TRBV2 and J is TRBJ1-5; possibly TRBD1 for D (6 bases). In germline, CDR1 is SNHLY, CDR2 FYNNEI. V lost 6 bases and J 2 bases, leaving 20 bases between the germline ends. The CDR3 length is 17 residues. CDR3 sequence reads: CASRGTRTPRGNQPQHF. The CDR3 coding sequence is TGTGCCAGCAGAGGGACAAGAACCCCCCGGGGCAATCAGCCCCAGCATTTT.

This clonotype came up a few times. This rearrangement joins TRBV11-2 to TRBJ2-2; TRBD2 matches 8 bases. The CDR3 runs 15 residues. CDR1 and CDR2 (germline): SGHAT, FQNNGV. Losses at the gene ends were 2 bases for V and 3 bases for J; bases not matched to a gene: 2. CDR3 protein: CASSLRAGDTGELFF. Written as DNA, the CDR3 is TGTGCCAGCAGCTTACGAGCGGGAGACACCGGGGAGCTGTTTTTT. The full variable domain, in which reference TRBV11-2 and TRBJ2-2 provide the parts outside the CDR3, is EAGVAQSPRYKIIEKRQSVAFWCNPISGHATLYWYQQILGQGPKLLIQFQNNGVVDDSQLPKDRFSAERLKGVDSTLKIQPAKLEDSAVYLCASSLRAGDTGELFFGEGSRLTVL.

Ten or more counts support this clonotype. The V and J genes are TRBV19 and TRBJ1-6; possibly TRBD1 for D (5 bases). This CDR3 has 16 amino acids. Trimming shortened V by 4 bases and J by 10 bases, and 20 bases separated the two germline ends. Germline V gene lookup returns CDR1 LNHDA and CDR2 SQIVND (reference sequence). CDR3 in amino acids: CASSTWNRKGGSPLHF. DNA of the CDR3: TGTGCCAGTAGTACGTGGAACAGGAAGGGAGGATCACCCCTCCACTTT.

This clonotype showed up many times. This rearrangement joins TRBV2 to TRBJ2-3; TRBD2 is a possible D gene (5 bases). Trimming removed 3 bases at V and 6 bases at J, with 7 bases between. The germline V gene has CDR1 SNHLY and CDR2 FYNNEI. The CDR3 is made up of 12 amino acids. This chain's CDR3 is CASSEGGDTQYF. The CDR3 coding sequence is TGTGCCAGCAGTGAGGGCGGGGATACGCAGTATTTT.

The chain uses TRBV19 and TRBJ2-2; 7 positions agree with TRBD1. CDR3 length equals 16 residues. CDR1 is LNHDA and CDR2 is SQIVND in the germline V gene (reference sequence). The ends lost 2 bases at V and 5 bases at J; junction bases unmatched: 8. The CDR3 coding sequence is TGTGCCAGTAGTATAAGGGTGGGCAGGGGGACCGGGGAGCTGTTTTTT. It specifies CASSIRVGRGTGELFF.

V is TRBV2 and J is TRBJ2-7; 11 bases fit TRBD1. Germline V gene sequence: CDR1 SNHLY, CDR2 FYNNEI. The CDR3 sequence is 17 residues long. V shed 8 bases, J shed 2 bases, and the junction held 14 bases outside the gene matches. CDR3 DNA sequence: TGTGCCAGCGGGAGGGACCGGGACAGGGGGTTGACCTACGAGCAGTACTTC. It specifies CASGRDRDRGLTYEQYF.

The table lists this clonotype with a few counts. The V and J genes are TRBV30 and TRBJ2-4, with 10 bases matching TRBD2. The junction had 3 bases not matched to a gene; V was cut back by 2 bases and J by 8 bases. CDR1 and CDR2 from the germline V gene are GTSNPN and SVGIG (reference sequence). CDR3 length: 13 residues. The CDR3 DNA reads TGTGCCTGGAGTAGCGGGGGGGAATACATTCAGTACTTC. Translating gives CAWSSGGEYIQYF.

This clonotype was picked up one time. This chain joins TRBV7-2 and TRBJ2-1; no clear D. V shed 5 bases and J shed 0 bases, with 11 bases lying between them. There are 15 residues in the CDR3. CDR1 is SGHTA and CDR2 is FQGNSA in the germline V gene. CDR3 residues: CASSDDGSSYNEQFF. The CDR3 DNA follows: TGTGCCAGCAGCGACGACGGTAGCTCCTACAATGAGCAGTTCTTC.

This clonotype has at least ten counts. This chain joins TRBV28 and TRBJ1-1; the D is unclear. The CDR3 sequence is 13 residues long. The V gene's germline CDR1 is MDHEN and CDR2 SYDVKM. V lost 3 bases and J 3 bases, leaving 8 bases between the germline ends. CDR3 in DNA: TGTGCCAGCAGTTTGCCCTCGGACACTGAAGCTTTCTTT. Its protein product is CASSLPSDTEAFF.

This clonotype showed up just a few times. V is TRBV7-9 and J is TRBJ2-7; D tentatively reads TRBD1 or TRBD2 (5 bases each). Trimming pared 3 bases from V and 5 bases from J, leaving 20 bases between. Germline CDR1 and CDR2: SEHNR and FQNEAQ (reference sequence). CDR3 length equals 16 residues. CDR3 sequence: CASSLRDGLSWDEQYF. As DNA, the CDR3 is TGTGCCAGCAGCTTGAGGGACGGACTCAGTTGGGACGAGCAGTACTTC.

This clonotype was counted ten times or more. This rearrangement joins TRBV25-1 to TRBJ2-1; D might be TRBD2 (6 bases). V shed 2 bases and J shed 0 bases, with 17 bases lying between them. This CDR3 region has 18 residues. CDR1 and CDR2 from the germline V gene are MGHDK and SYGVNS. CDR3 bases: TGTGCCAGCAGTGAAACAGCGGGTCATCGAAGCTCCTACAATGAGCAGTTCTTC. It is translated as CASSETAGHRSSYNEQFF.

This clonotype was counted many times. The J gene is TRBJ2-4, the V gene TRBV30, with TRBD1 as a possible D gene (6 bases). Germline V CDR1 and CDR2: GTSNPN, SVGIG (reference sequence). The CDR3 is 13 residues long. Trimming left V 0 bases short and J 4 bases short, with 7 bases between. CDR3 sequence: CAWSVQGKNIQYF. Here the CDR3 DNA reads TGTGCCTGGAGTGTACAGGGTAAAAACATTCAGTACTTC.